The rows below give T cell receptor beta chains drawn from one sample of a study of T cells expressing NK-cell markers. After re-calling the 5' RACE reads, TCRdb lists one entry per CDR3 protein, DNA absent. The table lists 150,000 to 200,000 distinct CDR3 sequences. Sequenced input: blood T cells: a sorted CD56 or NKG2C T cell subset, CD4+ or CD8+ T cells, or bulk PBMC T cells (not recorded which). Every receptor here comes from a woman between 18 and 69 years old in good health. Each CDR3 is given with its conserved first and last residue.

j_gene: TRBJ2-3; v_gene: TRBV6-1; CDR3aa: CASKTGAGFLDTQYF
j_gene: TRBJ1-4; v_gene: TRBV6-5; CDR3aa: CASSSTSTWMKKLFF
j_gene: TRBJ2-7; v_gene: TRBV4-1; CDR3aa: CASSPTSGGTYEQYF
j_gene: TRBJ1-5; v_gene: TRBV6-1; CDR3aa: CASSEGQTLKPQHF
j_gene: TRBJ2-2; v_gene: TRBV5-1; CDR3aa: CASSLGTIPTGELFF
j_gene: TRBJ2-7; v_gene: TRBV5-6; CDR3aa: CASSLALPSMQYF
j_gene: TRBJ1-1; v_gene: TRBV7-9; CDR3aa: CASSPLDTAFF
j_gene: TRBJ2-1; v_gene: TRBV7-2; CDR3aa: CASSLDPERPYNEQFF
j_gene: TRBJ1-5; v_gene: TRBV5-1; CDR3aa: CASSEQGSGNQPQHF
j_gene: TRBJ2-3; v_gene: TRBV12-3/TRBV12-4; CDR3aa: CASSPKWEFTDTQYF
j_gene: TRBJ2-3; v_gene: TRBV4-2; CDR3aa: CASSSGDTDTQYF
j_gene: TRBJ2-5; v_gene: TRBV7-9; CDR3aa: CASSLSGQGGETQYF
j_gene: TRBJ2-3; v_gene: TRBV19; CDR3aa: CASSGSQGPTDTQYF
j_gene: TRBJ2-7; v_gene: TRBV6-7; CDR3aa: CASRNPLAGIAYEQYF
j_gene: TRBJ2-7; v_gene: TRBV6-1; CDR3aa: CASSIGLAAYEQYF
j_gene: TRBJ2-1; v_gene: TRBV12-3/TRBV12-4; CDR3aa: CASSLPWSGSSYNEQFF
j_gene: TRBJ2-7; v_gene: TRBV2; CDR3aa: CASVPGPVGYEQYF
j_gene: TRBJ2-5; v_gene: TRBV3-1; CDR3aa: CASSQGLAGGPETQYF
j_gene: TRBJ1-4; v_gene: TRBV6-1; CDR3aa: CASRGQGGEKLFF
j_gene: TRBJ2-5; v_gene: TRBV20-1; CDR3aa: CSANRVETQYF
j_gene: TRBJ1-3; v_gene: TRBV3-1; CDR3aa: CASSQVPVLRNSGNTIYF
j_gene: TRBJ2-5; v_gene: TRBV12-3/TRBV12-4; CDR3aa: CASSFSGGAGETQYF
j_gene: TRBJ1-1; v_gene: TRBV4-1; CDR3aa: CASSQGGGRDTEAFF
j_gene: TRBJ1-1; v_gene: TRBV6-2/TRBV6-3; CDR3aa: CASSYWDWNTEAFF
j_gene: TRBJ1-5; v_gene: TRBV2; CDR3aa: CASKEGQTNQPQHF
j_gene: TRBJ2-3; v_gene: TRBV29-1; CDR3aa: CSVGVRGSTDTQYF
j_gene: TRBJ2-5; v_gene: TRBV15; CDR3aa: CATSKGTEQETQYF
j_gene: TRBJ1-1; v_gene: TRBV6-1; CDR3aa: CASVRAGLNTEAFF
j_gene: TRBJ2-7; v_gene: TRBV20-1; CDR3aa: CSARVGSGRGEQYF
j_gene: TRBJ1-4; v_gene: TRBV6-5; CDR3aa: CASSSGLTTNEKLFF
j_gene: TRBJ2-2; v_gene: TRBV12-3/TRBV12-4; CDR3aa: CASSLHRGLTGELFF
j_gene: TRBJ2-1; v_gene: TRBV5-1; CDR3aa: CASSSEPGLAGATFF
j_gene: TRBJ2-3; v_gene: TRBV29-1; CDR3aa: CSVGRGQGADTQYF
j_gene: TRBJ1-1; v_gene: TRBV10-3; CDR3aa: CAISEAAGTTEAFF
j_gene: TRBJ1-2; v_gene: TRBV30; CDR3aa: CAWSAQGGYGYTF
j_gene: TRBJ2-1; v_gene: TRBV3-1; CDR3aa: CASMSGTEKEQFF
j_gene: TRBJ2-7; v_gene: TRBV12-3/TRBV12-4; CDR3aa: CASSPSGGAYEQYF
j_gene: TRBJ2-2; v_gene: TRBV12-3/TRBV12-4; CDR3aa: CASRGRPGELFF
j_gene: TRBJ2-1; v_gene: TRBV12-3/TRBV12-4; CDR3aa: CASSFRFIGLAGGVGGNEQFF
j_gene: TRBJ1-2; v_gene: TRBV7-2; CDR3aa: CASSQERTGGLYGYTF
j_gene: TRBJ1-5; v_gene: TRBV10-3; CDR3aa: CATTQGAEGNQPQHF